The present TCR beta chain was sequenced within a study of human T cells and chemical hapten exposure. Broader study findings: In the PT1 data, expanded TCR counts showed a positive correlation with patch test score.

CDR1 MNHEY and CDR2 SVGEGT come from the germline V gene. The CDR3 length is 13 residues. With 2 bases removed from V and 7 bases from J, the gap between germline ends came to 10 bases. Note on this clonotype: Its specificity is not known.

Time point reported: patch test 3, about 24 weeks after DPC sensitization. Treatment given: therapeutic diphenylcyclopropenone sensitization with weekly scalp DPC. Participating donors were patients with alopecia, aged 18 to 70 years, considered appropriate candidates for DPC. TCRdb re-called the RACE reads through MiXCR, storing one row per CDR3 protein. Found here are about 190,000 distinct CDR3 sequences, about 25% of them singletons; the top ten hold roughly 2.4%. Sample: whole blood, taken in connection with sensitization to the hapten diphenylcyclopropenone (DPC). J is TRBJ2-3 and V is TRBV6-2 or TRBV6-3; D call uncertain. The TCR sequence derives from a woman aged 40 to 50 with alopecia areata. Some clones in this sample may be carry-over from other donors' samples. CDR3: CASSYRIAHTQYF. In nucleotides, the CDR3 is TGTGCCAGCAGTTACCGGATAGCTCATACGCAGTATTTT.